A selection of T cell receptor beta chains follows, all from one sample in a study of shared clonotypes between healthy human individuals. The table came from immunoSEQ multiplex PCR; TCRdb's copy has only in-frame clones and leaves some out. The sample lists some 530,000 clones, 65% to 85% occurring once. The sample consisted of PBMCs. These receptors originate from a woman between 35 and 50 years old in good health. Some clones in this sample may be carry-over from other donors' samples. Both conserved end residues are part of each CDR3. The order of the fields is CDR3 protein, CDR3 DNA, J gene, V gene, D gene, clone size. The D gene is left open where the match is weak. Expanded clones get a size class; other rows say once, few or many, or leave the size out.

cdr3_aa: CASSLLSTTNEKLFF; cdr3_nt: TGTGCCAGCAGCTTATTGTCAACAACTAATGAAAAACTGTTTTTT; j_call: TRBJ1-4; v_call: TRBV11-2; d_call: NA; clone_size: NA
cdr3_aa: CASCALVPSTDTQYF; cdr3_nt: TGCGCCAGCTGCGCATTGGTCCCTAGCACAGATACGCAGTATTTT; j_call: TRBJ2-3; v_call: TRBV5-1; d_call: NA; clone_size: NA
cdr3_aa: CASSQSPRRDQPQHF; cdr3_nt: TGTGCCAGCAGCCAATCCCCTCGCCGGGACCAGCCCCAGCATTTT; j_call: TRBJ1-5; v_call: TRBV16; d_call: NA; clone_size: many
cdr3_aa: CASDRGTSENIQYF; cdr3_nt: TGTGCCTCCGACAGGGGGACGTCGGAAAACATTCAGTACTTC; j_call: TRBJ2-4; v_call: TRBV30; d_call: TRBD1; clone_size: many
cdr3_aa: CASSLRDSNQPQHF; cdr3_nt: TGTGCCAGCAGTCTCCGGGACAGTAATCAGCCCCAGCATTTT; j_call: TRBJ1-5; v_call: TRBV6-5; d_call: TRBD1; clone_size: NA
cdr3_aa: CASSSPGAGRDGYTF; cdr3_nt: TGTGCCAGCAGCTCACCCGGGGCAGGGAGAGATGGCTACACCTTC; j_call: TRBJ1-2; v_call: TRBV5-4; d_call: NA; clone_size: few
cdr3_aa: CASSAPPFF; cdr3_nt: TGTGCCAGCAGCGCACCCCCTTTCTTT; j_call: TRBJ1-1; v_call: TRBV9; d_call: NA; clone_size: NA
cdr3_aa: CASTTSGNTEAFF; cdr3_nt: TGTGCCAGTACTACTTCCGGGAACACTGAAGCTTTCTTT; j_call: TRBJ1-1; v_call: TRBV19; d_call: NA; clone_size: NA
cdr3_aa: CASGRADGTEAFF; cdr3_nt: TGCGCCAGCGGCCGGGCAGACGGGACTGAAGCTTTCTTT; j_call: TRBJ1-1; v_call: TRBV10-2; d_call: NA; clone_size: few
cdr3_aa: CASSGGRALETQYF; cdr3_nt: TGCGCCAGCAGTGGCGGGAGGGCCCTAGAGACCCAGTACTTC; j_call: TRBJ2-5; v_call: TRBV5-1; d_call: TRBD2; clone_size: few
cdr3_aa: CASSYSGANVLTF; cdr3_nt: TGCGCCAGCAGCTACTCTGGGGCCAACGTCCTGACTTTC; j_call: TRBJ2-6; v_call: TRBV5-1; d_call: NA; clone_size: few
cdr3_aa: CASSYPHGGSYNEQFF; cdr3_nt: TGCGCCAGCAGCTACCCTCACGGAGGTTCCTACAATGAGCAGTTCTTC; j_call: TRBJ2-1; v_call: TRBV28; d_call: NA; clone_size: NA
cdr3_aa: CASSLVHLTYEQYF; cdr3_nt: TGTGCCAGCAGTTTAGTTCACCTAACCTACGAGCAGTACTTC; j_call: TRBJ2-7; v_call: TRBV28; d_call: NA; clone_size: NA